This T cell receptor beta chain was found in a study of Tregs in tolerant kidney transplant recipients. The CDR3 contains 15 residues. V shed 2 bases, J shed 3 bases, and the junction held 7 bases outside the gene matches. The germline gives CDR1 GTSNPN, CDR2 SVGIG (reference sequence). Study findings and constraints: No direct test of biological reproducibility was done here.

Assay used: immunoSEQ multiplex PCR; TCRdb lists only in-frame clones, some missing. The sample holds 110,000 or so clones; roughly nine tenths are singletons and the top ten take roughly 0.61%. As regards this clone: Its antigen is as yet unknown.

The genes are TRBV30 and TRBJ1-3, with 7 bases that match TRBD1. Specimen: CD4+ T cells from blood. This sequence originates from a human donor in good health. The chain's CDR3 is CAWSIRGALGNTIYF. In DNA form, the CDR3 reads TGTGCCTGGAGTATCAGGGGGGCGCTTGGAAACACCATATATTTT.